This T cell receptor (beta chain) was sequenced for a study of CD8+ T cells in alopecia areata. In the study overall: Treated patients swallowed 5 to 10 mg of oral tofacitinib twice daily.

Findings and caveats of the study: When scalp samples are sequenced, resident alphabeta T cells of normal skin are also captured.

Germline loops: CDR1 GTSNPN, CDR2 SVGIG (reference sequence). The CDR3 is 13 amino acids. Trimming cost V 2 bases and J 6 bases, with 13 bases left between them. Following extraction, RNA underwent reverse transcription to cDNA, which served as the sequencing template. Method: immunoSEQ multiplex PCR; TCRdb's copy keeps in-frame clones and lacks some. The sample shows fewer than 350,000 clones, nearly 60% of them seen only once. About this clone: Its antigen is unidentified.

As to treatment: oral pan-JAK inhibitor, 5-10 mg twice daily. This sequence joins TRBV30 and TRBJ1-2; weak D call: TRBD1 (6 bases). The TCR was taken from a human donor with alopecia areata. The specimen comprised CD4+ T cells sorted from blood, sampled at week 24, from a patient treated with tofacitinib. In DNA, the CDR3 is TGTGCCTGGAGTCGGAGGGGGGCGGATGGCTACACCTTC. Protein sequence: CAWSRRGADGYTF.